This T cell receptor (beta chain) was found in a study of T cell responses to AZD1222 COVID-19 vaccine. The CDR3 sequence is 16 residues long. The J segment lost 7 bases and the V segment lost 1 base, leaving 11 bases of the junction unmatched. Germline V CDR1 and CDR2: SGDLS, YYNGEE. This table comes from immunoSEQ multiplex PCR, and its TCRdb copy is limited to in-frame clones, with some not included. The table has tens of thousands of clones, 75% to 90% seen once. The rearrangement joins TRBV9 to TRBJ2-7, with 10 bases fitting TRBD1. This clonotype was obtained from an adult who received the AZD1222 COVID-19 vaccine. This material consisted of peripheral blood, taken 28 days after the second AZD1222 dose. The CDR3 nucleotides are TGTGCCAGCAGCGTAACCGGGACAGGGGAATCGTTGGAGCAGTACTTC. Residues: CASSVTGTGESLEQYF.